These 19 T cell receptor beta chains originate from one sample sequenced in a study of blood T cell repertoires in COVID-19. Produced via immunoSEQ multiplex PCR; TCRdb's table is partial and in-frame only. The repertoire holds nearly 200,000 clones, with about four fifths as singletons. Sequencing was carried out using PBMCs or T cells enriched from blood (not recorded which). The receptors were gathered from a middle-aged man who had recovered from COVID-19.

On this clone itself: The sample has other DNA sequences that encode this CDR3 too. V gene TRBV7-9 combines with J gene TRBJ1-1, with 7 bases fitting TRBD1. The CDR3 runs 14 residues. The J segment lost 3 bases and the V segment lost 4 bases, leaving 5 bases of the junction unmatched. Germline V gene data show CDR1 as SEHNR and CDR2 as FQNEAQ (reference sequence). As DNA, the CDR3 is TGTGCCAGCAGCTCAAGACAGGGCTACACTGAAGCTTTCTTT. Its protein is CASSSRQGYTEAFF.

This rearrangement joins TRBV5-1 to TRBJ2-2, with TRBD2 matching 7 bases. This CDR3 comprises 15 residues. CDR1 is SGHRS, CDR2 YFSETQ, per germline. Trimming cost V 10 bases and J 1 base; bases outside gene matches: 10. The CDR3 loop is CASAPGLQNTGELFF. The CDR3 nucleotides read TGCGCCTCAGCACCGGGACTACAGAACACCGGGGAGCTGTTTTTT.

The rearrangement joins TRBV5-8 to TRBJ2-3, with a weak D call TRBD2 (6 bases). This CDR3 spans 19 amino acids. V lost 4 bases to trimming and J lost 0 bases, with 24 bases between them. Germline-derived CDR1 and CDR2 are SGHTS and YDEGEE. CDR3 sequence: CASSRYPSSGSLSTDTQYF. CDR3 DNA sequence: TGTGCCAGCAGCCGCTATCCGAGTAGCGGAAGCCTTAGCACAGATACGCAGTATTTT.

The rearrangement joins TRBV5-1 to TRBJ1-2; 9 bases line up with TRBD1. Per germline, CDR1 SGHRS and CDR2 YFSETQ. V shed 4 bases, J shed 2 bases, and the junction held 15 bases outside the gene matches. This CDR3 is built from 18 residues. The chain's CDR3 is CASSRRAGQGTINYGYTF. DNA for the CDR3: TGCGCCAGCAGCCGACGAGCGGGACAGGGAACTATAAACTATGGCTACACCTTC. The whole variable domain, filled in from reference TRBV5-1 and TRBJ1-2, reads KAGVTQTPRYLIKTRGQQVTLSCSPISGHRSVSWYQQTPGQGLQFLFEYFSETQRNKGNFPGRFSGRQFSNSRSEMNVSTLELGDSALYLCASSRRAGQGTINYGYTFGSGTRLTVV.

The count of this clone is one. The rearrangement joins TRBV3-1 (or the pseudogene TRBV3-2) to TRBJ1-4; D unclear. This CDR3 has 15 residues. The V gene lost 2 bases and the J gene lost 8 bases, with 15 bases spanning the gap. CDR1 is LGHDT and CDR2 is YNNKEL in the germline V gene (reference sequence). The CDR3 protein is CASSQQSSRREKLFF. The DNA of the CDR3 is TGTGCCAGCAGCCAACAGTCGAGCAGGCGAGAAAAACTGTTTTTT.

The chain is built from TRBV29-1 and TRBJ1-3; tentative D call: TRBD1 (6 bases). The germline V and J ends were trimmed by 8 bases and 9 bases, with 14 bases remaining between them. The CDR3 covers 11 residues. Germline CDR1 reads SQVTM; CDR2 reads ANQGSEA. CDR3 protein: CSLYRERTIYF. In nucleotides, the CDR3 is TGCAGCTTGTACAGGGAGCGCACCATATATTTT.

The chain employs TRBV29-1 and TRBJ1-2; D uncertain. V lost 7 bases and J 4 bases, leaving 10 bases between the germline ends. The CDR3 has 11 residues. The V gene's germline CDR1 is SQVTM and CDR2 ANQGSEA. CDR3 coding DNA: TGCAGCGCGGATATCCTCTATGGCTACACCTTC. It encodes CSADILYGYTF.

The chain links TRBV30 to TRBJ1-5; TRBD1 aligns across 7 bases. From germline, CDR1 is GTSNPN and CDR2 SVGIG (reference sequence). Trimming at V came to 0 bases and at J to 5 bases, leaving 7 bases not matched to a gene. The CDR3 totals 15 residues. The CDR3 spells CAWSVGGAGHQPQHF. DNA for the CDR3: TGTGCCTGGAGTGTAGGGGGCGCGGGTCATCAGCCCCAGCATTTT.

J is TRBJ1-4 and V is TRBV10-3, with TRBD1 matching over 10 bases. V trimming: 6 bases; J trimming: 6 bases; junction bases outside the gene matches: 7. CDR3 length: 15 amino acids. The germline gives CDR1 ENHRY, CDR2 SYGVKD. DNA for the CDR3: TGTGCCATCAGAGAGGGGGGACAGGGGTATGAAAAACTGTTTTTT. Translated: CAIREGGQGYEKLFF.

The chain joins TRBV19 to TRBJ1-2; D may be TRBD1 (5 bases). The CDR3 sequence is 13 residues long. CDR1 is LNHDA, CDR2 SQIVND, per germline (reference sequence). The V end was cut by 5 bases, the J end by 3 bases, with 10 bases between. The CDR3 reads CASSFRTYYGYTF. The CDR3 region has the DNA TGTGCCAGTAGTTTCCGGACATACTATGGCTACACCTTC.

The genes are TRBV3-1 (or the pseudogene TRBV3-2) and TRBJ1-1; no reliable D call. The CDR3 totals 15 residues. Trimming took 0 bases from V and 6 from J, leaving 14 bases between them. From germline, CDR1 is LGHDT and CDR2 YNNKEL (reference sequence). CDR3 region: CASSQDVWTRAEAFF. The CDR3 DNA sequence: TGTGCCAGCAGCCAAGATGTGTGGACTCGGGCTGAAGCTTTCTTT.

This chain connects TRBV18 to TRBJ2-2; TRBD1 is a possible D gene (5 bases). CDR3 length equals 16 residues. Germline CDR1 reads KGHSH; CDR2 reads LQKENI. Trimming left V 2 bases short and J 1 base short, with 11 bases between. The CDR3 coding sequence is TGTGCCAGCTCACCATCAAAGGGGCTGAACACCGGGGAGCTGTTTTTT. Its protein product is CASSPSKGLNTGELFF.

CDR3 nucleotides: TGTGCCAGTAGTATAATCAGGGGCGACAGAGGATTCCCTGAAGCTTTCTTT. Its translation: CASSIIRGDRGFPEAFF. The chain recombines TRBV19 with TRBJ1-1, with D possibly matching TRBD1 (6 bases). Trimming cost V 2 bases and J 6 bases, with 22 bases left between them. CDR3 length equals 17 residues. Per germline, CDR1 LNHDA and CDR2 SQIVND (reference sequence). Using reference TRBV19 and TRBJ1-1 for the parts outside the CDR3, the full variable domain is DGGITQSPKYLFRKEGQNVTLSCEQNLNHDAMYWYRQDPGQGLRLIYYSQIVNDFQKGDIAEGYSVSREKKESFPLTVTSAQKNPTAFYLCASSIIRGDRGFPEAFFGQGTRLTVV.

The chain joins TRBV5-4 to TRBJ1-3, with D possibly matching TRBD1 (6 bases). Germline-derived CDR1 and CDR2 are SGHNT and YYREEE (reference sequence). The CDR3 runs 14 residues. Trimming took off 0 bases at V and 2 bases at J, with 6 bases between the two ends. CDR3 residues: CASSLAGAGNTIYF. CDR3 DNA: TGTGCCAGCAGCTTGGCAGGGGCTGGAAACACCATATATTTT. Filled out from reference TRBV5-4 and TRBJ1-3, the complete variable domain reads ETGVTQSPTHLIKTRGQQVTLRCSSQSGHNTVSWYQQALGQGPQFIFQYYREEENGRGNFPPRFSGLQFPNYSSELNVNALELDDSALYLCASSLAGAGNTIYFGEGSWLTVV.

The rearrangement joins TRBV7-2 to TRBJ1-1; no clear D. Trimming left V 9 bases short and J 11 bases short, with 13 bases between. CDR1 SGHTA and CDR2 FQGNSA come from the germline V gene. This CDR3 region has 10 residues. This CDR3 is CASPELRAFF. The DNA of the CDR3 is TGTGCCAGTCCTGAGCTGCGGGCTTTCTTT. The variable domain in full, with the rest retrieved from reference TRBV7-2 and TRBJ1-1, is GAGVSQSPSNKVTEKGKDVELRCDPISGHTALYWYRQSLGQGLEFLIYFQGNSAPDKSGLPSDRFSAERTGGSVSTLTIQRTQQEDSAVYLCASPELRAFFGQGTRLTVV.

There are a few counts of this clone. The rearrangement links TRBV6-5 to TRBJ1-4; tentative D call: TRBD1 (6 bases). Trimming cost V 6 bases and J 6 bases, with 14 bases left between them. This CDR3 region has 14 residues. Germline V gives CDR1 MNHEY, CDR2 SVGAGI. For the CDR3, the DNA is TGTGCCAGCAGCCCCTCCGGGACACATGAAAAACTGTTTTTT. This sequence encodes CASSPSGTHEKLFF.

This sequence joins TRBV9 and TRBJ2-3, with 8 bases identical to TRBD2. Per the germline V gene, CDR1 is SGDLS and CDR2 is YYNGEE. V gave up 0 bases and J gave up 3 bases; unmatched junction bases: 9. The CDR3 consists of 17 residues. The CDR3 spells CASSVAWTSLGTDTQYF. The CDR3 DNA is TGTGCCAGCAGCGTAGCCTGGACTAGCCTGGGAACAGATACGCAGTATTTT.

The rearrangement joins TRBV4-1 to TRBJ2-7; TRBD1 is a possible D gene (6 bases). The V gene lost 0 bases and the J gene lost 3 bases, with 18 bases spanning the gap. The germline gives CDR1 MGHRA, CDR2 YSYEKL. This CDR3 region has 17 residues. This chain's CDR3 is CASSQELLRTGNYEQYF. The CDR3 DNA is TGCGCCAGCAGCCAAGAACTACTTCGAACAGGGAACTACGAGCAGTACTTC.

The chain couples TRBV19 to TRBJ1-1; 9 bases map to TRBD1. The V gene's germline CDR1 is LNHDA and CDR2 SQIVND (reference sequence). CDR3 length: 13 residues. Germline trimming cut 9 bases from V and 4 bases from J; bases unmatched to any gene: 6. CDR3 amino acids: CASAGTGPTEAFF. The CDR3 region has the DNA TGTGCCAGCGCCGGGACAGGGCCCACTGAAGCTTTCTTT.